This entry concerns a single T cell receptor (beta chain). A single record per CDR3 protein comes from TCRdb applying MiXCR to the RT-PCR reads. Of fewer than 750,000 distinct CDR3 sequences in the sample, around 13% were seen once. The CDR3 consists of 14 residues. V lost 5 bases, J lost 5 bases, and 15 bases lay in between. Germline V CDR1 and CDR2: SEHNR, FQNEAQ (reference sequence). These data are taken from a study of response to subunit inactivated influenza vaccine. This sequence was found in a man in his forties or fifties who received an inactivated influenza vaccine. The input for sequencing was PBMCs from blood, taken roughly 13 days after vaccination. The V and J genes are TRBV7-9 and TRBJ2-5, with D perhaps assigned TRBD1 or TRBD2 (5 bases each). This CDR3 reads CASSVENRRETQYF. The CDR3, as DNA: TGTGCCAGCAGCGTAGAAAACAGGAGGGAGACCCAGTACTTC. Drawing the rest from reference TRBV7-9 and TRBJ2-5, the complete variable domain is DTGVSQNPRHKITKRGQNVTFRCDPISEHNRLYWYRQTLGQGPEFLTYFQNEAQLEKSRLLSDRFSAERPKGSFSTLEIQRTEQGDSAMYLCASSVENRRETQYFGPGTRLLVL.